Below, 23 T cell receptor beta chains from the same sample are listed, as sequenced in a study of blood T cell repertoires in COVID-19. Data came from immunoSEQ multiplex PCR; TCRdb stores just in-frame clones and leaves some out. The sample includes about 200,000 clones, 85% to 90% of them seen just once. Sequencing was carried out using peripheral blood. The source of these receptors is a woman in her 70s with acute or convalescent COVID-19.

The rearrangement joins TRBV12-3 or TRBV12-4 to TRBJ1-2; the D is unclear. The V and J ends lost 1 base and 8 bases respectively, with 5 bases between them. The CDR3 runs 11 residues. CDR3 sequence reads: CASSLGRGYTF. Here the CDR3 DNA reads TGTGCCAGCAGTTTAGGGCGGGGCTACACCTTC.

The chain recombines TRBV28 with TRBJ2-5, with TRBD2 matching over 16 bases. The CDR3 contains 18 residues. Germline V lookup: CDR1 MDHEN, CDR2 SYDVKM. The J segment lost 2 bases and the V segment lost 6 bases, leaving 9 bases of the junction unmatched. CDR3 amino acids: CASSPPGLAGGIQETQYF. The DNA for the CDR3 is TGTGCCAGCAGCCCGCCGGGACTAGCGGGAGGGATTCAAGAGACCCAGTACTTC.

This clone was recorded only once. The rearrangement uses TRBV6-5 and TRBJ2-1, with TRBD2 matching 7 bases. This CDR3 has 11 residues. V gave up 8 bases and J gave up 14 bases; unmatched junction bases: 9. Per the germline V gene, CDR1 is MNHEY and CDR2 is SVGAGI. The CDR3 loop is CASSGGDYKFF. The CDR3 DNA is TGTGCCAGCTCTGGCGGGGACTACAAGTTCTTC.

J is TRBJ1-1 and V is TRBV19, with D possibly TRBD1 on 5 matching bases. The V end lost 8 bases, the J end lost 1 base, and 8 bases lay between the germline ends. CDR3 length: 12 residues. Per the germline V gene, CDR1 is LNHDA and CDR2 is SQIVND (reference sequence). The chain's CDR3 is CASGAGNTEAFF. CDR3 DNA sequence: TGTGCCAGTGGGGCCGGGAACACTGAAGCTTTCTTT. Full variable domain (rest looked up from reference TRBV19 and TRBJ1-1): DGGITQSPKYLFRKEGQNVTLSCEQNLNHDAMYWYRQDPGQGLRLIYYSQIVNDFQKGDIAEGYSVSREKKESFPLTVTSAQKNPTAFYLCASGAGNTEAFFGQGTRLTVV.

This chain connects TRBV7-2 to TRBJ2-1, with 9 nucleotides matching TRBD2. The germline V gene encodes CDR1 SGHTA and CDR2 FQGNSA. CDR3 size: 17 residues. V was pared by 3 bases and J by 0 bases, with 6 bases of the junction left unmatched. In nucleotides, the CDR3 is TGTGCCAGCAGCTTTAGCGGGAGTCTCCGCTCCTACAATGAGCAGTTCTTC. Protein product: CASSFSGSLRSYNEQFF. Looking up the rest from reference TRBV7-2 and TRBJ2-1 gives the full variable domain: GAGVSQSPSNKVTEKGKDVELRCDPISGHTALYWYRQSLGQGLEFLIYFQGNSAPDKSGLPSDRFSAERTGGSVSTLTIQRTQQEDSAVYLCASSFSGSLRSYNEQFFGPGTRLTVL.

The sample holds many counts of this clone. J is TRBJ2-2 and V is TRBV19; D might be TRBD2 (5 bases). The CDR3 spans 16 residues. The ends were cut back, 5 bases at V and 4 bases at J, with 17 bases in the middle. Germline loops: CDR1 LNHDA, CDR2 SQIVND (reference sequence). CDR3 loop: CASSHLGSDGTGELFF. The CDR3 nucleotides are TGTGCCAGTAGTCACCTGGGGAGCGATGGCACCGGGGAGCTGTTTTTT.

The chain combines TRBV6-5 with TRBJ2-5; tentative D call: TRBD2 (6 bases). CDR3 length equals 15 residues. V was pared by 10 bases and J by 2 bases, with 20 bases between. Germline V gene data show CDR1 as MNHEY and CDR2 as SVGAGI. The CDR3 loop is CATTPDYTIQETQYF. CDR3 coding DNA: TGTGCCACCACCCCGGACTATACGATTCAAGAGACCCAGTACTTC.

The chain is built from TRBV5-1 and TRBJ1-1; 9 bases match TRBD1. Per the germline V gene, CDR1 is SGHRS and CDR2 is YFSETQ. The CDR3 is 14 residues long. The junction had 5 bases not matched to a gene; V was cut back by 3 bases and J by 5 bases. CDR3 bases: TGCGCCAGCAGCTCCATGGACAGGGGAACTGAAGCTTTCTTT. Encoded protein: CASSSMDRGTEAFF.

J is TRBJ2-4 and V is TRBV7-2; D uncertain. The CDR3 runs 12 residues. V was shortened by 5 bases and J by 8 bases, with 10 bases between the two germline ends. The germline CDR1 and CDR2 sequences are SGHTA and FQGNSA. In DNA, the CDR3 is TGTGCCAGCAGCGTTCCCCGGGACATTCAGTACTTC. Its protein is CASSVPRDIQYF.

The sample holds one count of this clone. This chain joins TRBV14 and TRBJ1-6, with unresolved D. The germline gives CDR1 SGHDN, CDR2 FVKESK. The V gene lost 5 bases and the J gene lost 3 bases, with 5 bases spanning the gap. This CDR3 is 13 amino acids long. CDR3: CASSFYYNSPLHF. Written as DNA, the CDR3 is TGTGCCAGCAGCTTCTACTATAATTCACCCCTCCACTTT. Full variable domain (rest looked up from reference TRBV14 and TRBJ1-6): EAGVTQFPSHSVIEKGQTVTLRCDPISGHDNLYWYRRVMGKEIKFLLHFVKESKQDESGMPNNRFLAERTGGTYSTLKVQPAELEDSGVYFCASSFYYNSPLHFGNGTRLTVT.

This sequence joins TRBV2 and TRBJ1-4, with TRBD1 matching over 7 bases. Per germline, CDR1 SNHLY and CDR2 FYNNEI. The length of the CDR3 is 13 residues. J was trimmed by 4 bases and V by 6 bases; bases with no gene match: 2. CDR3 residues: CASRRDSNEKLFF. The DNA for the CDR3 is TGTGCCAGCAGGCGGGACAGTAATGAAAAACTGTTTTTT.

This chain links TRBV27 with TRBJ1-6, with TRBD1 matching 8 bases. The CDR3 extends over 16 amino acids. Germline CDR1 and CDR2: MNHEY and SMNVEV (reference sequence). J lost 6 bases, V lost 4 bases, and 8 bases had no gene match. The CDR3 bases are TGTGCCAGCAGTTCCCTGACAGGGGAGGTTAATTCACCCCTCCACTTT. Its translation: CASSSLTGEVNSPLHF.

The rearrangement links TRBV10-3 to TRBJ1-3; 9 bases fit TRBD1. J lost 4 bases, V lost 2 bases, and 6 bases had no gene match. The CDR3 spans 16 residues. Germline CDR1 ENHRY, CDR2 SYGVKD. CDR3 coding DNA: TGTGCCATCAGTGAGAAACAGGGGGCACAAGGAAACACCATATATTTT. It is translated as CAISEKQGAQGNTIYF.

The chain combines TRBV27 with TRBJ1-1; no clear D gene. Between the trimmed V and J ends, which lost 2 bases and 1 base, there was a span of 17 bases. This CDR3 is built from 17 residues. CDR1 and CDR2 (germline): MNHEY, SMNVEV (reference sequence). The chain's CDR3 is CASSLRTGMFGNTEAFF. For the CDR3, the DNA is TGTGCCAGCAGTTTAAGGACGGGGATGTTCGGGAACACTGAAGCTTTCTTT.

A few counts support this clone. The CDR3 loop is CATSDWSRGSGYTF. DNA for the CDR3: TGTGCCACCAGTGATTGGAGCAGGGGGTCTGGCTACACCTTC. V usage is TRBV24-1 and J usage is TRBJ1-2, with 7 positions matching TRBD1. Trimming cost V 2 bases and J 7 bases; bases outside gene matches: 6. The germline gives CDR1 KGHDR, CDR2 SFDVKD. The length of the CDR3 is 14 residues.

The chain employs TRBV5-1 and TRBJ2-5; D may be TRBD2 (5 bases). Trimming took 0 bases from V and 2 from J, leaving 8 bases between them. The CDR3 is 14 residues long. Germline V gene sequence: CDR1 SGHRS, CDR2 YFSETQ. In nucleotides, the CDR3 is TGCGCCAGCAGCTTGGCCGGAGGACAAGAGACCCAGTACTTC. Protein product: CASSLAGGQETQYF.

This chain links TRBV11-3 with TRBJ2-3; D is perhaps TRBD1 (5 bases). Germline V gives CDR1 SGHNT, CDR2 YENEEA. The CDR3 is made up of 16 amino acids. V gave up 4 bases and J gave up 6 bases, with 20 bases separating them. The CDR3 nucleotides are TGTGCCAGCAGCTCTAGATGGGGCCGTGAGGCGGATACGCAGTATTTT. It is translated as CASSSRWGREADTQYF.

V is TRBV28 and J is TRBJ1-2, with TRBD1 identical over 7 bases. The CDR3 runs to 15 residues. The trim removed 6 bases at V and 5 bases at J, leaving 12 bases unmatched. CDR1 and CDR2 from the germline V gene are MDHEN and SYDVKM. DNA of the CDR3: TGTGCCAGCAGCATACTCCGGGACAGTTTTTATGGCTACACCTTC. Translated, it gives CASSILRDSFYGYTF.

The CDR3 here is CASSRGESYNEQFF. In DNA form, the CDR3 reads TGTGCCAGCAGCCGGGGGGAGTCCTACAATGAGCAGTTCTTC. The gene calls are TRBV7-2 and TRBJ2-1, with 7 bases that match TRBD2. This CDR3 has 14 amino acids. Germline V gives CDR1 SGHTA, CDR2 FQGNSA. Trimming cost V 5 bases and J 1 base; bases outside gene matches: 2.

The chain joins TRBV3-1 (or the pseudogene TRBV3-2) to TRBJ2-3, with 7 bases aligning to TRBD1. The CDR3 has 16 residues. V dropped 4 bases and J dropped 5; count of bases not matched to a gene: 12. The germline CDR1 and CDR2 sequences are LGHDT and YNNKEL (reference sequence). The CDR3 nucleotides read TGTGCCAGCAGCCTGAACGGTGCGACAGGGAGAGATACGCAGTATTTT. Translation gives CASSLNGATGRDTQYF.

The chain links TRBV5-1 to TRBJ2-2; D is perhaps TRBD1 (6 bases). This CDR3 region has 15 residues. Germline V gene data show CDR1 as SGHRS and CDR2 as YFSETQ. Trimming removed 4 bases from V and 2 bases from J, with 12 bases in between. The CDR3 reads CASSLRDTNTGELFF. CDR3 in DNA: TGCGCCAGCAGCCTCCGGGACACAAACACCGGGGAGCTGTTTTTT.

V is TRBV5-1 and J is TRBJ1-4, with 9 bases that match TRBD1. Germline V gene lookup returns CDR1 SGHRS and CDR2 YFSETQ. There are 15 residues in the CDR3. The V segment lost 0 bases and the J segment 8 bases; nucleotides outside the gene matches: 5. CDR3: CASSLAGTGTEKLFF. The CDR3 DNA sequence: TGCGCCAGCAGCTTGGCCGGGACAGGGACCGAAAAACTGTTTTTT.

This chain connects TRBV18 to TRBJ2-2, with D unclear. Germline CDR1 reads KGHSH; CDR2 reads LQKENI. The CDR3 runs to 14 residues. Between the trimmed V and J ends, which lost 1 base and 3 bases, there was a span of 6 bases. This chain's CDR3 is CASSPQTYTGELFF. In DNA, the CDR3 is TGTGCCAGCTCACCACAGACTTACACCGGGGAGCTGTTTTTT. The full variable domain, rest sourced from reference TRBV18 and TRBJ2-2, is NAGVMQNPRHLVRRRGQEARLRCSPMKGHSHVYWYRQLPEEGLKFMVYLQKENIIDESGMPKERFSAEFPKEGPSILRIQQVVRGDSAAYFCASSPQTYTGELFFGEGSRLTVL.